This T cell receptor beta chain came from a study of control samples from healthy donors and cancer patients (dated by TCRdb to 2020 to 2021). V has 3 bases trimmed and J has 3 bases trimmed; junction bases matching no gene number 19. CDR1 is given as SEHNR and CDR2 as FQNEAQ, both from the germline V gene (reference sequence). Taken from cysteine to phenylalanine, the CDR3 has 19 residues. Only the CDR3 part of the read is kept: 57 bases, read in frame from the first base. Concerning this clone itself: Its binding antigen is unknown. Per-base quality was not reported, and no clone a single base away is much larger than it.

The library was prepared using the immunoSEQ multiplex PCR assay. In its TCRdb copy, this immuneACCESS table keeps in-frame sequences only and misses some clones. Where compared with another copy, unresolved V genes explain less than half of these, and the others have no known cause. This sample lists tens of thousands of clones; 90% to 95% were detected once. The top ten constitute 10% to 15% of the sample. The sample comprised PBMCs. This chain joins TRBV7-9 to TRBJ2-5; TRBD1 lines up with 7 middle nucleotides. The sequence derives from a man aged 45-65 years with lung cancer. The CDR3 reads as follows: CASSFPSGWTDRREETQYF. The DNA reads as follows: TGTGCCAGCAGCTTTCCCTCAGGTTGGACGGACAGGAGAGAAGAGACCCAGTACTTC.